A single sample is the source of the 4 T cell receptor beta chains below, sequenced in a study of technical replicates of blood from several donors. Sequencing was performed with immunoSEQ multiplex PCR; in TCRdb, only in-frame clones are kept and a portion is missing. This sample yields tens of thousands of clones, of which about 90% are seen a single time; about 0.27% belongs to the top ten. The sequenced material came from T cells isolated from PBMCs. The receptor set was obtained from a human donor in good health.

V and J are TRBV5-1 and TRBJ2-7; 9 nucleotides line up with TRBD1. CDR3 size: 14 residues. V trimming: 0 bases; J trimming: 4 bases; junction bases outside the gene matches: 2. Per germline, CDR1 SGHRS and CDR2 YFSETQ. The CDR3, as DNA: TGCGCCAGCAGCTTGGGGGGACAGGGATACGAGCAGTACTTC. This encodes CASSLGGQGYEQYF.

V usage is TRBV5-4 and J usage is TRBJ1-5, with 9 bases lining up with TRBD1. The J segment lost 6 bases and the V segment lost 4 bases, leaving 8 bases of the junction unmatched. The CDR3 extends over 15 amino acids. Germline V CDR1 and CDR2: SGHNT, YYREEE (reference sequence). As DNA, the CDR3 is TGTGCCAGCAGCCAGGGACAGGGCACAGGTCAGCCCCAGCATTTT. It encodes CASSQGQGTGQPQHF.

The rearrangement uses TRBV28 and TRBJ2-6, with TRBD2 matching 7 bases. The CDR3 length is 15 residues. Unmatched junction bases numbered 3, after V lost 6 bases and J lost 1 base. Per the germline V gene, CDR1 is MDHEN and CDR2 is SYDVKM. DNA of the CDR3: TGTGCCAGCAGCCGAGCGGGATCTGGGGCCAACGTCCTGACTTTC. Its protein product is CASSRAGSGANVLTF.

The rearrangement joins TRBV6-1 to TRBJ1-4; D is ambiguous. Germline V gives CDR1 MNHNS, CDR2 SASEGT. The V and J ends lost 3 bases and 7 bases respectively, with 6 bases between them. The CDR3 is made up of 12 amino acids. The CDR3 loop reads CASSEGGEKLFF. DNA for the CDR3: TGTGCCAGCAGTGAGGGAGGTGAAAAACTGTTTTTT.